This T cell receptor (beta chain) was sequenced during a study of metastatic and nonmetastatic thyroid tumors. Overall study: It was across blood and tumor or nodule tissue from malignant and benign thyroid patients that repertoires were compared.

All patients were untreated before thyroid surgery. Germline V gene data show CDR1 as SGHDT and CDR2 as YYEEEE. CDR3 size: 14 residues. Trimming removed 9 bases from V and 0 bases from J, with 16 bases in between. The authors' processing: Using the CDR3 differences seen across clinicopathological groups, the authors built a distant-metastasis classifier for papillary thyroid cancer, which was meant to discriminate distant-metastatic patients. TCRdb used MiXCR to call clones anew from the PCR reads. TCRdb, not the original authors, processed these V and J calls. The sample yields some 30,000 clones, 25% to 35% seen once. This clone was recorded many times.

Sequences were obtained from blood. This receptor was identified in a female donor with papillary thyroid cancer or a benign thyroid nodule (not recorded which). Some clones in this sample may be carry-over from other donors' samples. This sequence joins TRBV5-6 and TRBJ2-7; D not certain. In DNA, the CDR3 is TGTGCCACCGCCCCCGGACCGAGCTCCTACGAGCAGTACTTC. Translated, it gives CATAPGPSSYEQYF.